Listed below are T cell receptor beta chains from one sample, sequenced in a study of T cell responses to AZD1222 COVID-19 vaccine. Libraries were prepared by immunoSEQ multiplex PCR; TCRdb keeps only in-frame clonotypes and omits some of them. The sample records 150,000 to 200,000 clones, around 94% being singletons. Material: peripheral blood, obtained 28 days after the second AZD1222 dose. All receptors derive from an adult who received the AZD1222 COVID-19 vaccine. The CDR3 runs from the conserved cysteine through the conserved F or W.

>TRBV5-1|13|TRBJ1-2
CASSLEIGVGYTF
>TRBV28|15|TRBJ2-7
CASRVGQVSSYEQYF
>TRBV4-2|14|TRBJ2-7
CASSQGLEAYEQYF
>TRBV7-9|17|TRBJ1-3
CASSPWTGIVTGNTIYF
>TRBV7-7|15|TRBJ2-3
CASSLGLAGQDTQYF
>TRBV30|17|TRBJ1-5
CAWSESGGLYSNQPQHF
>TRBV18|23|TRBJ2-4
CASSPTTGGFGRAWSEAKNIQYF
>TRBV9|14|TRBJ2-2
CASRTGLAVGELFF
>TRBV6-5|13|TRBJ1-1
CASSYSVSTEAFF
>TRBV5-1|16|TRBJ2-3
CASSLVGVFSTDTQYF
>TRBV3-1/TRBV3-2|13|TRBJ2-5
CASRPRWEKTQYF
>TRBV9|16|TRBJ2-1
CASSVGLAGSYNEQFF
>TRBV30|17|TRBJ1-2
CAWSGTHSPTRNYGYTF
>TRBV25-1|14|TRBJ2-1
CASSDSQSYNEQFF
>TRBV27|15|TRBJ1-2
CASRRYGQGGYGYTF
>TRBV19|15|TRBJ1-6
CASSTQGADNSPLHF
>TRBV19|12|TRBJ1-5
CASQGGGQPQHF
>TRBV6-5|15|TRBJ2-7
CASSYNGRRPDEQYF
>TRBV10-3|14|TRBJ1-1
CAITPTGSPTEAFF
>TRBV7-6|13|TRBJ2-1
CASSRQGSNEQFF
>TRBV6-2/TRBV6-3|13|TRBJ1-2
CASSYGGVGGYTF
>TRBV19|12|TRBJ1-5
CASSRIAQPQHF
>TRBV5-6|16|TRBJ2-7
CASSLGLAVDSYEQYF
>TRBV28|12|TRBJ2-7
CASSSGQYEQYF
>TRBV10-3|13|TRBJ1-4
CATYGGVREKLFF
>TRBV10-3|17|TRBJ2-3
CAISDPSGGPSTDTQYF
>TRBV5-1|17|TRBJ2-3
CASSLAVKGMGTDTQYF
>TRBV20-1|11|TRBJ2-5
CSATHSETQYF
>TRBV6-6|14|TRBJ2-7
CASSSGLRRYEQYF
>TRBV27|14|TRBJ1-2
CASSSFYGDYGYTF
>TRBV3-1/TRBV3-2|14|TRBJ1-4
CASSPPGQTEKLFF
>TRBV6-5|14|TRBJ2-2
CASSPMGGAGELFF
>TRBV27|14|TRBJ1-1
CASSLQQGRTEAFF
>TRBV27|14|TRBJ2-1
CASAPLAGGWEQFF
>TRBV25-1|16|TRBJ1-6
CASSESRTGRNSPLHF
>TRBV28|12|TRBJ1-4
CASNKGEEKLFF
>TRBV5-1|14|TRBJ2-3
CASSASPSTDTQYF
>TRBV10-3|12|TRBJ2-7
CAIKDSSYEQYF
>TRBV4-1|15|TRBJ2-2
CASSHKDRGIGELFF
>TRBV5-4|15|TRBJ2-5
CASSFGQGRRETQYF
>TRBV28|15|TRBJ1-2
CASTGGGLVDYGYTF
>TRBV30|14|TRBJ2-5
CAWNTGVELETQYF
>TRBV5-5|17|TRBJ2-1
CASSLAVRGSSYNEQFF
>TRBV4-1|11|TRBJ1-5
CASSQYQPQHF
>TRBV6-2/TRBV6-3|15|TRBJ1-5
CASGPRVYSNQPQHF
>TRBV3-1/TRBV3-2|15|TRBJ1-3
CASSPFGGTGNTIYF
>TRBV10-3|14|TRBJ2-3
CAISPGWTDDTQYF
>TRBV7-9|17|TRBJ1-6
CASSLDSAGGRNSPLHF
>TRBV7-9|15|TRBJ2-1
CASSSNLDSYNEQFF
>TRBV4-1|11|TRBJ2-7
CASSQERRQYF
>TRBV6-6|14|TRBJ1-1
CASTVDRDRPEAFF
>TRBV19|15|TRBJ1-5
CASSTFGFSNQPQHF
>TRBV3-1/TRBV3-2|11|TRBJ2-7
CASSQGHEQYF
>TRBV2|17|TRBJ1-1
CASSGGPGTAFDTEAFF
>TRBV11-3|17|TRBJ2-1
CASSLGIGLSTGDEQFF